This T cell receptor beta chain was identified during a study of shared clonotypes between healthy human individuals. For each subset, genomic DNA was distributed in equal portions over several immunoSEQ plates. The DNA input per sorted-subset replicate PCR was 150 to 200 ng, corresponding to 32,000 or so T cell genomes. Sequencing was performed with immunoSEQ multiplex PCR; in TCRdb, only in-frame clones are kept and a portion is missing. In the table there are about 2.2 million clones, around 93% of which are singletons. Study results and caveats: Between several donors, naive CD4 clonotypes were shared at a level of around 5.2%.

The CDR3 length is 16 residues. Germline values: CDR1 SGHVS, CDR2 FNYEAQ. Trimming took 5 bases from V and 1 from J; bases not matched to a gene: 6. As defined, naive CD8 cells were CD45RO-negative and positively selected for CCR7, with terminally differentiated effector memory CD45RA+ cells excluded. There were no recent acute infections or vaccinations among the donors, who were healthy HIV-negative adults. On this clone: The target antigen is unknown.

This receptor was identified in a man between 18 and 29 years old in good health. Some clones in this sample may be carry-over from other donors' samples. Sequencing was performed on naive CD8+ T cells from PBMCs. This chain links TRBV7-6 with TRBJ2-2, with TRBD1 identical over 8 bases. CDR3 in amino acids: CASSGATGVNTGELFF. The CDR3 bases are TGTGCCAGCAGCGGGGCGACAGGGGTGAACACCGGGGAGCTGTTTTTT. The whole variable domain, filled in from reference TRBV7-6 and TRBJ2-2, reads GAGVSQSPRYKVTKRGQDVALRCDPISGHVSLYWYRQALGQGPEFLTYFNYEAQQDKSGLPNDRFSAERPEGSISTLTIQRTEQRDSAMYRCASSGATGVNTGELFFGEGSRLTVL.